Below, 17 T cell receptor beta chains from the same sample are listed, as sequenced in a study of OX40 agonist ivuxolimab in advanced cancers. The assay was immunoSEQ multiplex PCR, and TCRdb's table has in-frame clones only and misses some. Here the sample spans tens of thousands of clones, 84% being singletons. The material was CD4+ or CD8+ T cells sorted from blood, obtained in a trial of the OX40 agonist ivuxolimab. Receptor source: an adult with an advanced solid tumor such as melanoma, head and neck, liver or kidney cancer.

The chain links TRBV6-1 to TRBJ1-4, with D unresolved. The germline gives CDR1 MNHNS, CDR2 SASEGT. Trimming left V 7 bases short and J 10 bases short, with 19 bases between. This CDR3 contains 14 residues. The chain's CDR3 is CASTEVPARGKLFF. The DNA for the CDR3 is TGTGCCAGCACCGAAGTCCCGGCGCGGGGAAAACTGTTTTTT.

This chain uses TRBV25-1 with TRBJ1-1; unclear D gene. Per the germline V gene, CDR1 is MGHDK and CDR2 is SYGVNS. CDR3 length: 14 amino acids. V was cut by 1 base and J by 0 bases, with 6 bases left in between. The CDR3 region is CASSEWGMNTEAFF. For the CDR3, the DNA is TGTGCCAGCAGTGAATGGGGTATGAACACTGAAGCTTTCTTT.

The CDR3 region has the DNA TGTGCCAGCAGCGCCCGGACAGACACAGATACGCAGTATTTT. Its translation is CASSARTDTDTQYF. The chain is built from TRBV9 and TRBJ2-3; a weak D match, TRBD1 (6 bases). V lost 3 bases and J lost 2, with 10 bases in between. Germline CDR1 SGDLS, CDR2 YYNGEE. CDR3 length: 14 amino acids.

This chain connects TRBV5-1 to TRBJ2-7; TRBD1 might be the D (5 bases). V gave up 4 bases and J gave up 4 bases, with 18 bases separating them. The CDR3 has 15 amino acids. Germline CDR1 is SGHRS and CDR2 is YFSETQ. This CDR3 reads CASSPGHMGTYEQYF. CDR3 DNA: TGCGCCAGCAGCCCCGGACACATGGGCACTTACGAGCAGTACTTC.

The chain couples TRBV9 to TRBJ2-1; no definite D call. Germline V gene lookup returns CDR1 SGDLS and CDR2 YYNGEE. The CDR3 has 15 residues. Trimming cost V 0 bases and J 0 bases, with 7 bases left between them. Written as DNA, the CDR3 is TGTGCCAGCAGCGTAGTTGATTACTCCTACAATGAGCAGTTCTTC. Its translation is CASSVVDYSYNEQFF.

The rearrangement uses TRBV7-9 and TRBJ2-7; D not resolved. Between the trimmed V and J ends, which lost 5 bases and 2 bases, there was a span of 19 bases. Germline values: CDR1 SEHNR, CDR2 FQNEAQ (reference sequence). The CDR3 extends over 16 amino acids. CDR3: CASSLSYGRPTYEQYF. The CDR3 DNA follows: TGTGCCAGCAGCCTCTCATATGGGCGGCCGACCTACGAGCAGTACTTC.

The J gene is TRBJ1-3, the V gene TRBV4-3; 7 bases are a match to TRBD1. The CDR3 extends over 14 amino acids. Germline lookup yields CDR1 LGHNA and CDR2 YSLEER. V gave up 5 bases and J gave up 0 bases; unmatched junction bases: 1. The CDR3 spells CASSWDSSGNTIYF. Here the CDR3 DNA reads TGCGCCAGCAGCTGGGACAGCTCTGGAAACACCATATATTTT.

The DNA of the CDR3 is TGTGCCAGCAGCTTACGTGGGACTAGCGGGGGCCCAAGCCAGTTCTTC. It codes for CASSLRGTSGGPSQFF. The genes are TRBV7-2 and TRBJ2-1, with TRBD2 matching over 14 bases. Per the germline V gene, CDR1 is SGHTA and CDR2 is FQGNSA. Trimming cost V 2 bases and J 13 bases; bases outside gene matches: 10. The CDR3 extends over 16 amino acids.

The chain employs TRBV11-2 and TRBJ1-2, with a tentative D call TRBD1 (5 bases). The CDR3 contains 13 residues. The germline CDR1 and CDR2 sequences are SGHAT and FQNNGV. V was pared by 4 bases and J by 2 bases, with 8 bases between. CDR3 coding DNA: TGTGCCAGCAGCTCGGGGCTCAACTATGGCTACACCTTC. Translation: CASSSGLNYGYTF.

DNA of the CDR3: TGTGCCTGGAGTGGTGGTGGGGGCGCCGGGGGAGATACGCAGTATTTT. It codes for CAWSGGGGAGGDTQYF. V usage is TRBV30 and J usage is TRBJ2-3; tentatively, D is TRBD1 or TRBD2 (6 bases each). The CDR3 covers 16 residues. The V gene lost 1 base and the J gene lost 5 bases, with 19 bases spanning the gap. CDR1 and CDR2 from the germline V gene are GTSNPN and SVGIG (reference sequence).

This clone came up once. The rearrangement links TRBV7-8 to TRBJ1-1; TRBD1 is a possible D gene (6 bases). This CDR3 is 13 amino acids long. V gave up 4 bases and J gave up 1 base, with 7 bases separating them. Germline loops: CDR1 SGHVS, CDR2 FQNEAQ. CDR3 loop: CASSWDTNTEAFF. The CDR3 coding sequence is TGTGCCAGCAGCTGGGACACGAACACTGAAGCTTTCTTT.

CDR3 sequence (DNA): TGTGCCAGCAGGACAGGGGGCGGGGATGGCTACACCTTC. Its translation: CASRTGGGDGYTF. The V call is TRBV28, the J call TRBJ1-2; TRBD1 aligns across 10 bases. J was trimmed by 6 bases and V by 6 bases; bases with no gene match: 4. From germline, CDR1 is MDHEN and CDR2 SYDVKM. The CDR3 totals 13 residues.

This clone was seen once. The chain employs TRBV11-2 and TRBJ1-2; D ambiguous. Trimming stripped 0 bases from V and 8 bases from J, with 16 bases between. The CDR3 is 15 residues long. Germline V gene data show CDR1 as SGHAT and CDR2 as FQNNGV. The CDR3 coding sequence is TGTGCCAGCAGCTTAGATCTGTTAGGGTGGGGAGGCTACACCTTC. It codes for CASSLDLLGWGGYTF.

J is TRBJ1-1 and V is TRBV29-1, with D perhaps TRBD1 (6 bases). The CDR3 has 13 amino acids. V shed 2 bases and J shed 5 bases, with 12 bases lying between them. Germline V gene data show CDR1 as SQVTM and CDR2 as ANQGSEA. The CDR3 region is CSVEMGARTEAFF. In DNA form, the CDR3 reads TGCAGCGTTGAAATGGGGGCCCGTACTGAAGCTTTCTTT.

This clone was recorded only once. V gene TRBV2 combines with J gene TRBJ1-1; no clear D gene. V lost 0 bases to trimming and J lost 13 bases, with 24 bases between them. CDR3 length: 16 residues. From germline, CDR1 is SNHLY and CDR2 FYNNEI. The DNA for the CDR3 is TGTGCCAGCAGTGAAGCGCTTCATCAACAGTCTGAAGCTTTTTTCTTT. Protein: CASSEALHQQSEAFFF.

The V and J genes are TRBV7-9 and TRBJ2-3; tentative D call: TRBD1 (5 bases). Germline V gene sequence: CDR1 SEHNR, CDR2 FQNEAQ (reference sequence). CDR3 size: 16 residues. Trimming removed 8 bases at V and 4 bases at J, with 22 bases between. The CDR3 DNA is TGTGCCAGCCTCGTTTATGTTGGGCAGGGCCCAGATACGCAGTATTTT. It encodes CASLVYVGQGPDTQYF.

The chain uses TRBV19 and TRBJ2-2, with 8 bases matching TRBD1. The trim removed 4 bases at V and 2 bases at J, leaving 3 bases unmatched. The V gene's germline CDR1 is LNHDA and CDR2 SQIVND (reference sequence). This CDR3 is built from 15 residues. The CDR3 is CASSTDRVNTGELFF. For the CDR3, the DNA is TGTGCCAGTAGTACGGACAGGGTAAACACCGGGGAGCTGTTTTTT.